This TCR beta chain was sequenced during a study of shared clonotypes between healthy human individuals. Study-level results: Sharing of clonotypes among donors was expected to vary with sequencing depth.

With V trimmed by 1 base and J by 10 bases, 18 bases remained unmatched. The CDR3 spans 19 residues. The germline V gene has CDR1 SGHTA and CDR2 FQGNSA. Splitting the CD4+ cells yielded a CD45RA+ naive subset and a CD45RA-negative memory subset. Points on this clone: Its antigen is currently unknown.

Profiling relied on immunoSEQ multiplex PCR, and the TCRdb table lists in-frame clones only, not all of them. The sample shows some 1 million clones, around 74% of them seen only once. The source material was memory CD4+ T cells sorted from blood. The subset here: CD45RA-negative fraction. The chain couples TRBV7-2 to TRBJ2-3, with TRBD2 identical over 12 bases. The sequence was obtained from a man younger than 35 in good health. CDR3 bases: TGTGCCAGCAGCTTAGAGTACATACCGACGGCTAGCGGGAGGGCCCCGCAGTATTTT. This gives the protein CASSLEYIPTASGRAPQYF.